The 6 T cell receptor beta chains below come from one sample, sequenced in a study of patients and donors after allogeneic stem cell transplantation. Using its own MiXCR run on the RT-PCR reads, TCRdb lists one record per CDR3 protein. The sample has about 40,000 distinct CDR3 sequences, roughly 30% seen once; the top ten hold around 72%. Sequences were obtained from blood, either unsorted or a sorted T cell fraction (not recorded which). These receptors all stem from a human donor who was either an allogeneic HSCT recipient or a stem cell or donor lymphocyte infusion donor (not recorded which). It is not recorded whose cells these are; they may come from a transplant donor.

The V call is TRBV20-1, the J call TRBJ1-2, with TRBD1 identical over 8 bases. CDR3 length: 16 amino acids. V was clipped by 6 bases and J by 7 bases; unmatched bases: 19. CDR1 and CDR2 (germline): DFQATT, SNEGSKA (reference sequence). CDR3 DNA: TGCAGTGCCCACTACAAAATTGGACAGGGTTCCGGTGGCTACACCTTC. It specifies CSAHYKIGQGSGGYTF.

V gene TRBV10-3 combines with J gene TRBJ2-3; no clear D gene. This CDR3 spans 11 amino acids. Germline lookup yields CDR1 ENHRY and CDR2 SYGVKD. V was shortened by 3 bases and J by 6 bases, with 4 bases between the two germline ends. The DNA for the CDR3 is TGTGCCATCAGTGAAACCGATACGCAGTATTTT. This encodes CAISETDTQYF.

CDR3 amino acids: CASSRQDSGNTIYF. CDR3 nucleotide sequence: TGCGCCAGCAGCCGACAGGACTCTGGAAACACCATATATTTT. J is TRBJ1-3 and V is TRBV4-1; D is possibly TRBD1 (6 bases). This CDR3 spans 14 amino acids. Germline lookup yields CDR1 MGHRA and CDR2 YSYEKL. V gave up 4 bases and J gave up 0 bases, with 7 bases separating them.

This CDR3 is CASSLSWNYGYTF. CDR3 sequence (DNA): TGTGCCAGCAGTTTGTCCTGGAACTATGGCTACACCTTC. This rearrangement joins TRBV27 to TRBJ1-2; D call uncertain. Trimming took off 3 bases at V and 2 bases at J, with 7 bases between the two ends. This CDR3 has 13 residues. Per the germline V gene, CDR1 is MNHEY and CDR2 is SMNVEV (reference sequence).

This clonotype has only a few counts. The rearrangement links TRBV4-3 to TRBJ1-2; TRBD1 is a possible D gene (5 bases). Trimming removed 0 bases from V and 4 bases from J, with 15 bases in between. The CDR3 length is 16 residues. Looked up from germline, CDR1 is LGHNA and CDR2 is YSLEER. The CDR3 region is CASSQDRGAFGYGYTF. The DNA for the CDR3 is TGCGCCAGCAGCCAAGATCGAGGGGCCTTTGGCTATGGCTACACCTTC.

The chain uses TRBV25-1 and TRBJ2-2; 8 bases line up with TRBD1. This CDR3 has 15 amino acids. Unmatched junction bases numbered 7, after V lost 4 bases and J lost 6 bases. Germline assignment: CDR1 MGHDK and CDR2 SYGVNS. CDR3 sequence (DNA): TGTGCCAGCAGTGTTGTGGCAGGGGGCCCCGGGGAGCTGTTTTTT. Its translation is CASSVVAGGPGELFF.